The rows below give T cell receptor beta chains drawn from one sample of a study of blood T cell repertoires in COVID-19. Data came from immunoSEQ multiplex PCR; TCRdb stores just in-frame clones and leaves some out. The sample comprises 110,000 or so clones, roughly 90% of which are singletons, and 7% to 9% rests with the top ten. Sequenced material: peripheral blood. The receptors were gathered from a human donor in a cohort sampled during active COVID-19. CDR3s include the opening cysteine and the closing phenylalanine or tryptophan. D genes are given only for firm matches. Clone sizes are given selectively: once, few, many, or a class where the clone is expanded.

NA,NA,TRBV3-1/TRBV3-2,TRBJ1-5,CASSQDGRTQHF,TGTGCCAGCAGCCAAGATGGCAGGACCCAGCATTTT
TRBD2,NA,TRBV27,TRBJ2-7,CASSTPSRGGSYEQYF,TGTGCCAGCAGTACTCCTAGTCGGGGAGGGTCCTACGAGCAGTACTTC
TRBD2,NA,TRBV29-1,TRBJ2-3,CSESALAGGQGTQYF,TGCAGCGAAAGCGCACTAGCGGGGGGGCAAGGTACGCAGTATTTT
TRBD1,NA,TRBV19,TRBJ2-7,CASSTRTGSGTEQYF,TGTGCCAGTAGTACTAGGACAGGGTCAGGGACCGAGCAGTACTTC
TRBD1,NA,TRBV5-6,TRBJ1-5,CASSFGTGDQPQHF,TGTGCCAGCAGCTTCGGGACAGGGGACCAGCCCCAGCATTTT
TRBD1,once,TRBV19,TRBJ1-3,CASSRGGQEISGNTIYF,TGTGCCAGTAGTAGAGGGGGACAGGAGATCTCTGGAAACACCATATATTTT
TRBD2,NA,TRBV6-5,TRBJ2-1,CASTLAGGGSYEQFF,TGTGCCAGTACCCTAGCGGGAGGAGGGTCATATGAGCAGTTCTTC
NA,NA,TRBV19,TRBJ2-2,CASSIPRVTGELFF,TGTGCCAGTAGTATCCCAAGAGTAACCGGGGAGCTGTTTTTT
NA,NA,TRBV14,TRBJ2-1,CASSQFRRVLADNEQFF,TGTGCCAGCAGCCAATTTCGTCGTGTGCTAGCCGACAATGAGCAGTTCTTC
NA,NA,TRBV5-1,TRBJ2-7,CASSLDGLGGEQYF,TGCGCCAGCAGCTTGGACGGGTTAGGCGGCGAGCAGTACTTC
TRBD1,NA,TRBV18,TRBJ2-7,CASSPRQGLEEQYF,TGTGCCAGCTCACCCCGACAGGGGCTCGAGGAGCAGTACTTC
TRBD1,NA,TRBV5-4,TRBJ2-4,CASSTGQGSRNIQYF,TGTGCCAGCAGCACCGGACAGGGGAGTCGAAACATTCAGTACTTC
TRBD2,NA,TRBV19,TRBJ2-1,CASGLAGGNEQFF,TGTGCCAGCGGACTAGCGGGGGGTAATGAGCAGTTCTTC
NA,NA,TRBV14,TRBJ2-1,CASSRLTRPAASNEQFF,TGTGCCAGCAGCCGACTAACTCGGCCCGCTGCCTCCAATGAGCAGTTCTTC
NA,once,TRBV7-9,TRBJ2-3,CASSISGRPGTDTQYF,TGTGCCAGCAGCATCTCGGGGAGACCCGGCACAGATACGCAGTATTTT
TRBD1,NA,TRBV19,TRBJ1-5,CASGGQVSNQPQHF,TGTGCCAGTGGTGGACAGGTTAGCAATCAGCCCCAGCATTTT
NA,NA,TRBV7-9,TRBJ2-4,CASSRDTEGDIQYF,TGTGCCAGCAGCCGGGACACCGAGGGGGACATTCAGTACTTC
NA,NA,TRBV19,TRBJ1-1,CASDWGQNTEAFF,TGTGCCAGTGATTGGGGGCAGAACACTGAAGCTTTCTTT
NA,NA,TRBV6-5,TRBJ2-2,CASSYSNVGAGELFF,TGTGCCAGCAGTTACTCGAACGTGGGCGCCGGGGAGCTGTTTTTT
NA,NA,TRBV6-5,TRBJ1-6,CASSRDNNNSPLHF,TGTGCCAGCAGCCGGGACAATAATAATTCACCCCTCCACTTT
NA,NA,TRBV11-3,TRBJ2-4,CASSLALRGIQYF,TGTGCCAGCAGCTTAGCCTTACGAGGCATTCAGTACTTC
TRBD1,few,TRBV27,TRBJ1-4,CASSLMTGGGEKLFF,TGTGCCAGCAGTTTAATGACAGGGGGAGGAGAAAAACTGTTTTTT
NA,NA,TRBV25-1,TRBJ1-6,CASRDSYNSPLHF,TGTGCCAGCAGGGACAGCTATAATTCACCCCTCCACTTT
NA,NA,TRBV5-1,TRBJ1-6,CASSGRDNNNSPLHF,TGCGCCAGCAGCGGACGGGACAATAATAATTCACCCCTCCACTTT
NA,NA,TRBV5-4,TRBJ1-1,CASGIQGNTEAFF,TGTGCCAGCGGGATACAGGGGAACACTGAAGCTTTCTTT
TRBD1,NA,TRBV7-9,TRBJ1-1,CASSFGGQGARTEAFF,TGTGCCAGCAGCTTTGGGGGACAGGGGGCGAGAACTGAAGCTTTCTTT
NA,NA,TRBV12-3/TRBV12-4,TRBJ2-1,CASRYQGQNEQFF,TGTGCCAGCAGGTACCAAGGACAGAATGAGCAGTTCTTC
TRBD1,NA,TRBV10-3,TRBJ2-3,CAISVGQGGADTQYF,TGTGCCATCAGTGTGGGACAGGGGGGCGCAGATACGCAGTATTTT
TRBD1,NA,TRBV10-3,TRBJ2-7,CAIGQQGYEQYF,TGTGCCATCGGACAACAGGGGTACGAGCAGTACTTC
NA,NA,TRBV27,TRBJ2-2,CASTEPGNTGELFF,TGTGCCAGCACGGAACCGGGAAACACCGGGGAGCTGTTTTTT
NA,NA,TRBV11-2,TRBJ2-7,CASSFMSEQYF,TGTGCCAGCAGCTTTATGTCCGAGCAGTACTTC
NA,NA,TRBV7-8,TRBJ2-5,CASSFGTVEETQYF,TGTGCCAGCAGCTTCGGGACTGTTGAAGAGACCCAGTACTTC
NA,NA,TRBV29-1,TRBJ2-2,CSVEFRRAGELFF,TGCAGCGTTGAATTCAGACGGGCCGGGGAGCTGTTTTTT
TRBD1,NA,TRBV7-9,TRBJ1-1,CATGGTVNTEAFF,TGTGCCACAGGGGGCACCGTGAACACTGAAGCTTTCTTT
NA,NA,TRBV7-3,TRBJ1-6,CASSLTPSYNSPLHF,TGTGCCAGCAGCTTAACTCCATCCTATAATTCACCCCTCCACTTT
NA,NA,TRBV27,TRBJ1-3,CASSFSRGDTIYF,TGTGCCAGCAGTTTCAGCAGGGGAGACACCATATATTTT
NA,NA,TRBV11-1,TRBJ2-3,CASSLDRDTQYF,TGTGCCAGCAGCTTAGATAGAGATACGCAGTATTTT
TRBD1,few,TRBV11-3,TRBJ1-1,CASSLDSWTGVSYAFF,TGTGCCAGCAGCTTGGACTCCTGGACAGGGGTTAGTTATGCTTTCTTT
TRBD1,NA,TRBV24-1,TRBJ2-1,CATSDLGTGGSYNEQFF,TGTGCCACCAGTGATTTAGGGACAGGGGGCTCCTACAATGAGCAGTTCTTC
TRBD2,NA,TRBV5-1,TRBJ2-1,CASSVLAGANNEQFF,TGCGCCAGCAGCGTTCTAGCGGGGGCCAACAATGAGCAGTTCTTC
TRBD2,NA,TRBV18,TRBJ2-3,CASSRSQAGRGTDTQYF,TGTGCCAGCTCAAGGTCCCAAGCGGGGAGGGGCACAGATACGCAGTATTTT
NA,NA,TRBV5-1,TRBJ1-3,CASSPGQLGNTIYF,TGCGCCAGCAGCCCTGGACAGCTCGGAAACACCATATATTTT
NA,few,TRBV7-9,TRBJ2-1,CAAQRGSYNEQFF,TGTGCCGCCCAACGGGGCTCCTACAATGAGCAGTTCTTC
NA,NA,TRBV5-1,TRBJ2-3,CASSSTTGPGGDTQYF,TGCGCCAGCAGCTCGACGACAGGCCCCGGGGGGGATACGCAGTATTTT
NA,NA,TRBV18,TRBJ2-7,CASSPMDRGLAGARPEQYF,TGTGCCAGCTCACCCATGGACAGGGGCCTAGCGGGAGCTAGGCCCGAGCAGTACTTC
NA,NA,TRBV28,TRBJ1-2,CASGRDGYTF,TGTGCCAGCGGCCGGGATGGCTACACCTTC
NA,NA,TRBV7-6,TRBJ1-1,CASSLTMGTGGAEAFF,TGTGCCAGCAGCTTAACAATGGGGACGGGAGGCGCTGAAGCTTTCTTT
NA,NA,TRBV7-3,TRBJ2-5,CASSLGSQETQYF,TGTGCCAGCAGCTTGGGCAGCCAAGAGACCCAGTACTTC
TRBD1,NA,TRBV2,TRBJ1-5,CASSEGVVGQGRIKISQPQHF,TGTGCCAGCAGTGAAGGAGTGGTCGGACAGGGGAGAATCAAAATTAGTCAGCCCCAGCATTTT
TRBD2,NA,TRBV18,TRBJ2-7,CASSPGGLAFHEQYF,TGTGCCAGCTCACCTGGGGGACTAGCGTTCCACGAGCAGTACTTC